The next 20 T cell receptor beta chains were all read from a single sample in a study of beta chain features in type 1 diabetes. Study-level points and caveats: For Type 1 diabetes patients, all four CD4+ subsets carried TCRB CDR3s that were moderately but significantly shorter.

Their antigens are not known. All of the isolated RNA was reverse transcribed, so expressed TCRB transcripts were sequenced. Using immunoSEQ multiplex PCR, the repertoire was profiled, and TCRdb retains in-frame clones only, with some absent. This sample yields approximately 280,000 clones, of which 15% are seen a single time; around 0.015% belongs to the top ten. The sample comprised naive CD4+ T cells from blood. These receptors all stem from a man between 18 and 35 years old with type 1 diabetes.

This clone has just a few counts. The CDR3 spells CASNEHGFNSPLHF. CDR3 bases: TGTGCCAGCAATGAACATGGTTTTAATTCACCCCTCCACTTT. The gene calls are TRBV28 and TRBJ1-6; unclear D gene. The V end was cut by 7 bases, the J end by 6 bases, with 13 bases between. There are 14 residues in the CDR3. Germline CDR1 MDHEN, CDR2 SYDVKM.

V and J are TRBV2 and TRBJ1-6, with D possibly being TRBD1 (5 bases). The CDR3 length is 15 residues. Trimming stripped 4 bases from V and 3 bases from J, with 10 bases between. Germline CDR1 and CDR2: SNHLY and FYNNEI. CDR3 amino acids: CASSGGQGYNSPLHF. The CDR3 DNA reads TGTGCCAGCAGTGGAGGCCAGGGCTATAATTCACCCCTCCACTTT.

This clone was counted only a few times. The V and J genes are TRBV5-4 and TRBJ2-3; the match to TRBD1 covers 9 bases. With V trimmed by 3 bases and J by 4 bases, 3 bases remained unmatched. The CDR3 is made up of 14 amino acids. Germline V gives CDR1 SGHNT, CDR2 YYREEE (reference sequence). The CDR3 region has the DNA TGTGCCAGCAGCTCTGGACAGGGGCCAGATACGCAGTATTTT. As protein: CASSSGQGPDTQYF.

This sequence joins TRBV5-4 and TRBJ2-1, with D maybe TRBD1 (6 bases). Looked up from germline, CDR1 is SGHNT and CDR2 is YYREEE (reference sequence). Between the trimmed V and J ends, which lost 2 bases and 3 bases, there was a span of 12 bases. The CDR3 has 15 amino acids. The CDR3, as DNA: TGTGCCAGCAGCTTTGACGGGACACTCTACAATGAGCAGTTCTTC. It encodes CASSFDGTLYNEQFF. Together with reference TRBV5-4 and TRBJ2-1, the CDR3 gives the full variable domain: ETGVTQSPTHLIKTRGQQVTLRCSSQSGHNTVSWYQQALGQGPQFIFQYYREEENGRGNFPPRFSGLQFPNYSSELNVNALELDDSALYLCASSFDGTLYNEQFFGPGTRLTVL.

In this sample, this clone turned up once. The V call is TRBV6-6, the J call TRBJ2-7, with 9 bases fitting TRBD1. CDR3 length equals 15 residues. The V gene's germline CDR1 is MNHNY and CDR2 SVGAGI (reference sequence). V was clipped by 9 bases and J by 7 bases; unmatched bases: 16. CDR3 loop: CASSAPGQGPQEQYF. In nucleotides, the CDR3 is TGTGCCAGTTCCGCTCCGGGACAGGGTCCCCAAGAGCAGTACTTC.

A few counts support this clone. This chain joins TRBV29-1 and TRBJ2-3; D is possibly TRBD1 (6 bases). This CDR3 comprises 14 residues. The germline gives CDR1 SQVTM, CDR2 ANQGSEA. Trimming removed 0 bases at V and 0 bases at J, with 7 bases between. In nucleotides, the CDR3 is TGCAGCGTTGAAGAGGGGGCAAGCACAGATACGCAGTATTTT. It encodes CSVEEGASTDTQYF.

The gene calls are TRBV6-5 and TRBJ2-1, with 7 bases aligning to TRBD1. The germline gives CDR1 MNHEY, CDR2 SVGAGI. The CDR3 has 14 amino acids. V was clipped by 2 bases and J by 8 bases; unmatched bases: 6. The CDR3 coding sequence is TGTGCCAGCAGTTACGAGACAGGGCGCGATGAGCAGTTCTTC. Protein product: CASSYETGRDEQFF.

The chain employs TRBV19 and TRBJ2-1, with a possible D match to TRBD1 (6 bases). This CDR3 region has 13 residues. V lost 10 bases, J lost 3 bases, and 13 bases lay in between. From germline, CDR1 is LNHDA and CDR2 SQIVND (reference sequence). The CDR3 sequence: CATRTEGYNEQFF. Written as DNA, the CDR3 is TGTGCCACCAGGACAGAAGGCTACAATGAGCAGTTCTTC. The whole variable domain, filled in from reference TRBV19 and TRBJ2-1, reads DGGITQSPKYLFRKEGQNVTLSCEQNLNHDAMYWYRQDPGQGLRLIYYSQIVNDFQKGDIAEGYSVSREKKESFPLTVTSAQKNPTAFYLCATRTEGYNEQFFGPGTRLTVL.

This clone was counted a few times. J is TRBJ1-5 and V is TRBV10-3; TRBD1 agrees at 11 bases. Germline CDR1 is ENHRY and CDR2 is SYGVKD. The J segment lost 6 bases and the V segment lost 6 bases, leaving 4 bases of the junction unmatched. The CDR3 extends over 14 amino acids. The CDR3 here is CAISGQGAIQPQHF. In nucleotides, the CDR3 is TGTGCCATCAGCGGACAGGGGGCCATTCAGCCCCAGCATTTT.

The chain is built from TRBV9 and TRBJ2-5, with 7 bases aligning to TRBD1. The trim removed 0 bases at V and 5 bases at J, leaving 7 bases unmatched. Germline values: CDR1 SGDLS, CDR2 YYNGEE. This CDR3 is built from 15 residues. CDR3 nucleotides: TGTGCCAGCAGCGTAGAAAGGGGGCCGGAGGAGACCCAGTACTTC. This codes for CASSVERGPEETQYF.

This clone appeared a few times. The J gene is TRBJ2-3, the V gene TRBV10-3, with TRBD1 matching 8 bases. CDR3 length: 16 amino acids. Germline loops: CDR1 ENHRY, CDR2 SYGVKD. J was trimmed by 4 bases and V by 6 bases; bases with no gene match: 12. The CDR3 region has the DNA TGTGCCATCAGCCCCTCTCAGGGGGCGTGGGCAGATACGCAGTATTTT. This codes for CAISPSQGAWADTQYF.

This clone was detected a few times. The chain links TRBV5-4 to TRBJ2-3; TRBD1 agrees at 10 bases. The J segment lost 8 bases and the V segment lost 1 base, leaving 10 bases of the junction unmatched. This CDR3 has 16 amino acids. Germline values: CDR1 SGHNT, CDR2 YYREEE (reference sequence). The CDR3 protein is CASSLPGQGGIGTQYF. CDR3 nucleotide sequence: TGTGCCAGCAGCTTGCCCGGACAGGGGGGGATAGGTACGCAGTATTTT.

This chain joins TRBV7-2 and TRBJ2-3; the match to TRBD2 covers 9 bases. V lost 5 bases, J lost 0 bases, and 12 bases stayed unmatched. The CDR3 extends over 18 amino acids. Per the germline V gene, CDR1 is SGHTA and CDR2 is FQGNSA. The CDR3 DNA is TGTGCCAGCAGCCGAGTTTATCGGACTAGCGATAGCACAGATACGCAGTATTTT. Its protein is CASSRVYRTSDSTDTQYF.

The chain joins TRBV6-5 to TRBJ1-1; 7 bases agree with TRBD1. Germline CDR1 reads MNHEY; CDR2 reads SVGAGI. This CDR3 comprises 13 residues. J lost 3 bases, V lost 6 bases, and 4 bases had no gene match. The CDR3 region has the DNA TGTGCCAGCAGCCTCGACAGGGACACTGAAGCTTTCTTT. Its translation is CASSLDRDTEAFF.

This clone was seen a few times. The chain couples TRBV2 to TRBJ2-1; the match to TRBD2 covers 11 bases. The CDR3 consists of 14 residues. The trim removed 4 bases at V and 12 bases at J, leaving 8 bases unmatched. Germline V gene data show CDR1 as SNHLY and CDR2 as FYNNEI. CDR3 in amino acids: CASSAPLAGGPQFF. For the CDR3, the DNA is TGTGCCAGCAGTGCCCCTTTAGCGGGAGGGCCGCAGTTCTTC.

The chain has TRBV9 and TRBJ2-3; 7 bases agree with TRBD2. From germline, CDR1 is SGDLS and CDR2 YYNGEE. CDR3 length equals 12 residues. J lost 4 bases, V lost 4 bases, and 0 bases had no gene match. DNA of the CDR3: TGTGCCAGCAGCCTAGCGGCAGATACGCAGTATTTT. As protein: CASSLAADTQYF. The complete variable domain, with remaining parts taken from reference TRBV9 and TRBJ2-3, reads DSGVTQTPKHLITATGQRVTLRCSPRSGDLSVYWYQQSLDQGLQFLIQYYNGEERAKGNILERFSAQQFPDLHSELNLSSLELGDSALYFCASSLAADTQYFGPGTRLTVL.

For the CDR3, the DNA is TGCGCCAGCAGAGTAGCGGGGGGGCATGCAGATACGCAGTATTTT. Translated: CASRVAGGHADTQYF. The chain employs TRBV5-1 and TRBJ2-3; 11 nucleotides match TRBD2. J gave up 4 bases and V 5 bases, and 6 bases lay outside the gene matches. From germline, CDR1 is SGHRS and CDR2 YFSETQ. The CDR3 is made up of 15 amino acids.

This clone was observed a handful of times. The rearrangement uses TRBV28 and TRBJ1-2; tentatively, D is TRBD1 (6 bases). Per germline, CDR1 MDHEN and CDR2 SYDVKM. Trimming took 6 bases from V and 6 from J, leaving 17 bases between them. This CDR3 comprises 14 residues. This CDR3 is CASSSLDRWDGYTF. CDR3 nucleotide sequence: TGTGCCAGCAGCTCTCTCGACAGGTGGGATGGCTACACCTTC.

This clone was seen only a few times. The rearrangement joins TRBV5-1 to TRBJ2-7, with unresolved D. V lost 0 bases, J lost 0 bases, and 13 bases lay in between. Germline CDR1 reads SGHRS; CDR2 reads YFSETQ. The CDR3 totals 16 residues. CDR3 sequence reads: CASSLAVADSSYEQYF. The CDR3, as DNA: TGCGCCAGCAGCTTGGCCGTCGCGGATAGCTCCTACGAGCAGTACTTC. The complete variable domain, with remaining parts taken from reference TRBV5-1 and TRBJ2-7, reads KAGVTQTPRYLIKTRGQQVTLSCSPISGHRSVSWYQQTPGQGLQFLFEYFSETQRNKGNFPGRFSGRQFSNSRSEMNVSTLELGDSALYLCASSLAVADSSYEQYFGPGTRLTVT.

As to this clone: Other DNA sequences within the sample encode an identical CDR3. As DNA, the CDR3 is TGTGCCAGCTCACCGGACAGGCAAGAGACCCAGTACTTC. Its protein is CASSPDRQETQYF. The genes are TRBV18 and TRBJ2-5; 7 nucleotides line up with TRBD1. The CDR3 sequence is 13 residues long. The trim removed 3 bases at V and 2 bases at J, leaving 0 bases unmatched. The germline gives CDR1 KGHSH, CDR2 LQKENI.